Following are 18 T cell receptor beta chains from one sample sequenced in a study of T cell changes during pregnancy in multiple sclerosis (dated by TCRdb to the late 2010s). The library came from the immunoSEQ multiplex PCR assay. In its TCRdb copy, this immuneACCESS table keeps in-frame sequences only and misses some clones. Where compared with another copy, unresolved V genes explain less than half of these, and the others have no known cause. The sample profile shows more than 60,000 clones; around nine tenths of them were found once. The leading ten clones occupy about 0.3% of the sample. The specimen comprised CD4+ T cells from peripheral blood mononuclear cells, sampled in the third trimester of pregnancy. These receptors came from a female donor in good health, enrolled as a control in a pregnancy study.

V and J are TRBV2 and TRBJ2-3; 7 bases are a match to TRBD2. The V gene's germline CDR1 is SNHLY and CDR2 FYNNEI. This CDR3 is 14 amino acids long. V lost 5 bases to trimming and J lost 2 bases; unmatched junction nucleotides: 4. The CDR3: CASSPGLDTDTQYF. The CDR3 DNA sequence: TGTGCCAGCAGTCCCGGACTAGACACAGATACGCAGTATTTT.

This clone is a singleton in its sample. This sequence joins TRBV19 and TRBJ2-5; 7 nucleotides line up with TRBD2. The CDR3 spans 14 residues. Germline V gene lookup returns CDR1 LNHDA and CDR2 SQIVND (reference sequence). Unmatched junction bases numbered 8, after V lost 5 bases and J lost 5 bases. CDR3 residues: CASSGRGRWETQYF. CDR3 DNA: TGTGCCAGTAGTGGGAGGGGCCGGTGGGAGACCCAGTACTTC.

This chain connects TRBV10-3 to TRBJ2-3; 10 bases are a match to TRBD2. Germline V gene sequence: CDR1 ENHRY, CDR2 SYGVKD. The trim removed 2 bases at V and 2 bases at J, leaving 4 bases unmatched. The CDR3 is made up of 16 amino acids. This chain's CDR3 is CAISEKLAGITDTQYF. The CDR3 DNA reads TGTGCCATCAGTGAGAAACTAGCGGGGATCACAGATACGCAGTATTTT.

The rearrangement links TRBV7-2 to TRBJ1-5; D is possibly TRBD1 (5 bases). This CDR3 has 16 amino acids. CDR1 SGHTA and CDR2 FQGNSA come from the germline V gene. V was shortened by 5 bases and J by 2 bases, with 16 bases between the two germline ends. The CDR3 loop reads CASSLIRGGGNQPQHF. As DNA, the CDR3 is TGTGCCAGCAGCCTTATTAGGGGAGGGGGCAATCAGCCCCAGCATTTT. Variable domain in full (rest from reference TRBV7-2 and TRBJ1-5): GAGVSQSPSNKVTEKGKDVELRCDPISGHTALYWYRQSLGQGLEFLIYFQGNSAPDKSGLPSDRFSAERTGGSVSTLTIQRTQQEDSAVYLCASSLIRGGGNQPQHFGDGTRLSIL.

The V call is TRBV6-5, the J call TRBJ2-7, with 7 nucleotides matching TRBD1. Germline CDR1 and CDR2: MNHEY and SVGAGI. The ends lost 2 bases at V and 2 bases at J; junction bases unmatched: 6. The CDR3 runs to 15 residues. Here the CDR3 reads CASSYHNRGTYEQYF. The CDR3, as DNA: TGTGCCAGCAGTTACCATAACAGGGGAACCTACGAGCAGTACTTC.

This clone was detected once. This chain links TRBV9 with TRBJ2-3; TRBD2 matches at 8 bases. Germline V CDR1 and CDR2: SGDLS, YYNGEE. The CDR3 spans 19 residues. Trimming cost V 0 bases and J 2 bases; bases outside gene matches: 14. The CDR3 coding sequence is TGTGCCAGCAGCGTAGGAGGGGCGCCTCGCGGGGGGCTCACAGATACGCAGTATTTT. Translation: CASSVGGAPRGGLTDTQYF.

The chain employs TRBV15 and TRBJ2-3, with TRBD1 identical over 7 bases. The CDR3 length is 16 residues. Trimming cost V 2 bases and J 2 bases; bases outside gene matches: 7. CDR1 and CDR2 (germline): LNHNV, YYDKDF (reference sequence). CDR3 protein: CATSRLMTGTTDTQYF. CDR3 nucleotides: TGTGCCACCAGCAGACTAATGACAGGGACCACAGATACGCAGTATTTT.

This rearrangement joins TRBV5-4 to TRBJ1-2; TRBD1 aligns across 7 bases. The CDR3 has 14 amino acids. Trimming took 3 bases from V and 6 from J; bases not matched to a gene: 8. Germline V gene lookup returns CDR1 SGHNT and CDR2 YYREEE (reference sequence). This CDR3 is CASSWADRLDGYTF. The CDR3, as DNA: TGTGCCAGCAGCTGGGCGGACAGGTTAGATGGCTACACCTTC.

This sequence joins TRBV7-9 and TRBJ1-2; 12 nucleotides align to TRBD1. CDR1 is SEHNR and CDR2 is FQNEAQ in the germline V gene (reference sequence). V dropped 0 bases and J dropped 11; count of bases not matched to a gene: 7. The CDR3 is 15 amino acids. CDR3 amino acids: CASSLASGTGGPYTF. For the CDR3, the DNA is TGTGCCAGCAGCTTAGCCTCGGGGACAGGGGGCCCTTACACCTTC.

The table lists this clone with a count of one. The genes are TRBV19 and TRBJ1-1, with a possible D match to TRBD1 (6 bases). Germline V gene sequence: CDR1 LNHDA, CDR2 SQIVND (reference sequence). The CDR3 contains 14 residues. The ends were cut back, 10 bases at V and 0 bases at J, with 15 bases in the middle. Here the CDR3 reads CAIGGKVMNTEAFF. DNA of the CDR3: TGTGCCATAGGGGGTAAGGTGATGAACACTGAAGCTTTCTTT.

The chain couples TRBV25-1 to TRBJ2-5; perhaps TRBD1 as D (5 bases). V was trimmed by 0 bases and J by 7 bases, leaving 6 bases between them. Germline CDR1 reads MGHDK; CDR2 reads SYGVNS. The CDR3 runs 12 residues. CDR3 residues: CASSEYRGTQYF. In nucleotides, the CDR3 is TGTGCCAGCAGTGAATATAGGGGGACCCAGTACTTC. The full variable domain, rest sourced from reference TRBV25-1 and TRBJ2-5, is EADIYQTPRYLVIGTGKKITLECSQTMGHDKMYWYQQDPGMELHLIHYSYGVNSTEKGDLSSESTVSRIRTEHFPLTLESARPSHTSQYLCASSEYRGTQYFGPGTRLLVL.

This chain joins TRBV18 and TRBJ1-2; tentatively, D is TRBD1 (5 bases). This CDR3 spans 15 amino acids. The germline CDR1 and CDR2 sequences are KGHSH and LQKENI. Trimming stripped 5 bases from V and 0 bases from J, with 13 bases between. CDR3 residues: CASSSDSPPNYGYTF. CDR3 in DNA: TGTGCCAGCTCATCCGACAGCCCCCCTAACTATGGCTACACCTTC.

A word on this clone: At one of its ends the junction is not consistent with the germline gene, which may arise from a read error. The chain links TRBV9 to TRBJ1-1; TRBD1 matches 7 bases. CDR1 is SGDLS and CDR2 is YYNGEE in the germline V gene. The CDR3 runs 13 residues. CDR3 protein: CASSAGQNTETFF. Written as DNA, the CDR3 is TGTGCCAGCAGCGCGGGACAGAACACTGAAACTTTCTTT.

This clone was found once. CDR3 in DNA: TGTGCCAGCAGTGAAGGTTCCCCACCGGTGGAGACCCAGTACTTC. It translates to CASSEGSPPVETQYF. The chain carries TRBV2 and TRBJ2-5; D gene ambiguous. The CDR3 extends over 15 amino acids. Germline CDR1 and CDR2: SNHLY and FYNNEI. The V end was cut by 1 base, the J end by 5 bases, with 14 bases between.

The chain uses TRBV30 and TRBJ1-5, with a possible D match to TRBD1 (5 bases). Trimming left V 2 bases short and J 6 bases short, with 11 bases between. Looked up from germline, CDR1 is GTSNPN and CDR2 is SVGIG (reference sequence). This CDR3 has 13 residues. CDR3 sequence reads: CAWSSGFRQPQHF. CDR3 bases: TGTGCCTGGAGTTCAGGGTTTCGTCAGCCCCAGCATTTT.

The rearrangement links TRBV6-6 to TRBJ2-3; 9 bases map to TRBD1. The V gene end was trimmed by 5 bases and the J gene end by 0 bases; junction bases not matched to a gene: 6. This CDR3 is 16 amino acids long. In germline, CDR1 is MNHNY, CDR2 SVGAGI (reference sequence). The CDR3 protein is CASSGQQGASTDTQYF. CDR3 DNA: TGTGCCAGCAGTGGACAACAGGGGGCGAGCACAGATACGCAGTATTTT.

The chain combines TRBV4-2 with TRBJ2-2, with TRBD2 matching over 9 bases. Germline V CDR1 and CDR2: LGHNA, YNFKEQ. V lost 2 bases, J lost 8 bases, and 9 bases stayed unmatched. The length of the CDR3 is 16 residues. The CDR3 sequence is CASSQSGGGASGELFF. For the CDR3, the DNA is TGTGCCAGCAGCCAATCGGGCGGGGGGGCTTCAGGGGAGCTGTTTTTT.

The genes are TRBV18 and TRBJ1-1; no clear D. There are 14 residues in the CDR3. V dropped 3 bases and J dropped 1 base, with 9 bases sitting between them. CDR1 KGHSH and CDR2 LQKENI come from the germline V gene. CDR3: CASSPTVSNTEAFF. The CDR3 DNA is TGTGCCAGCTCACCTACAGTATCGAACACTGAAGCTTTCTTT.